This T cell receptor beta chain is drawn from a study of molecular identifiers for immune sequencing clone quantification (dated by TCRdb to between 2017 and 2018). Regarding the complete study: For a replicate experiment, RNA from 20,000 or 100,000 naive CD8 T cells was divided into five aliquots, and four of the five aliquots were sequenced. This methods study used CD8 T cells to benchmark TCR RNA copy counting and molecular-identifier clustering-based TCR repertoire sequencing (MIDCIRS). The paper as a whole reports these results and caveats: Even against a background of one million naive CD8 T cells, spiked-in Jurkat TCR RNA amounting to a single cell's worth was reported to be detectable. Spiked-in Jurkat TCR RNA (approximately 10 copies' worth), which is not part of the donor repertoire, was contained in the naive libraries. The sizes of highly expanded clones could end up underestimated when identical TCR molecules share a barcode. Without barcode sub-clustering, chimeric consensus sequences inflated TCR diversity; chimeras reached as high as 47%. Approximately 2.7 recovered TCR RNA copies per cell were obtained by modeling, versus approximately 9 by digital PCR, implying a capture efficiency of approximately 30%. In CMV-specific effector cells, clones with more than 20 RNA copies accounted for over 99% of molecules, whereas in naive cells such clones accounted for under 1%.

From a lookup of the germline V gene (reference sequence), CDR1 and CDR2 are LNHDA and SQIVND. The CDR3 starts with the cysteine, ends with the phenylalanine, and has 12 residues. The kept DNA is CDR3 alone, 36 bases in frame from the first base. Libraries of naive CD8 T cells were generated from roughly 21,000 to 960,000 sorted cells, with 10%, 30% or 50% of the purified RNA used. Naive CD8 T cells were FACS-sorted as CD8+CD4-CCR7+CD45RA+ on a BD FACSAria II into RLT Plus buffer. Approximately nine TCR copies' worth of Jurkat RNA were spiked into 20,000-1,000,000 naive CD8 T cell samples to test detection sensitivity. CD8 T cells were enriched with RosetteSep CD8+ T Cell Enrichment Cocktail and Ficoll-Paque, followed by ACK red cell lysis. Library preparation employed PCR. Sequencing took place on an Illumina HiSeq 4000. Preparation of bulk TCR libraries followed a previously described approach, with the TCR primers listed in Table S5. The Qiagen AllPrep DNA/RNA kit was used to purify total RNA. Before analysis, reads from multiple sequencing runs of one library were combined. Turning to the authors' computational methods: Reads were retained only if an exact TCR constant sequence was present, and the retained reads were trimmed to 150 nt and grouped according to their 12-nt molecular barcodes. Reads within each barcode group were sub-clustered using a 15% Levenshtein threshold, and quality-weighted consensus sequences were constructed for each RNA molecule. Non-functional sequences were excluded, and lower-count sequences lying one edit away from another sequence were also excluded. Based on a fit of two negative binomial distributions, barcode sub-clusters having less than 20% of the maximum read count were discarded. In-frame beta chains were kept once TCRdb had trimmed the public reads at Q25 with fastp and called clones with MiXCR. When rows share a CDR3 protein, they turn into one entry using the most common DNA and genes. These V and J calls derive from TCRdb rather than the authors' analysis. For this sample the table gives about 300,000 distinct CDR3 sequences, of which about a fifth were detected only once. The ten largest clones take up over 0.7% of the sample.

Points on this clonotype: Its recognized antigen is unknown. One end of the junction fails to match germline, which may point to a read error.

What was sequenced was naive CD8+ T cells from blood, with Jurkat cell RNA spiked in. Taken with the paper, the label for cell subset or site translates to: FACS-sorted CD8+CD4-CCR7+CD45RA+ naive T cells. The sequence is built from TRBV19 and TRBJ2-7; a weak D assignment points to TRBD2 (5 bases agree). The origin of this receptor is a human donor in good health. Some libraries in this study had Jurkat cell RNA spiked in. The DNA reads TGTGCCAGTAGCCCGGGAATCTACGAGCGGTACTTC. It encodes CASSPGIYERYF.